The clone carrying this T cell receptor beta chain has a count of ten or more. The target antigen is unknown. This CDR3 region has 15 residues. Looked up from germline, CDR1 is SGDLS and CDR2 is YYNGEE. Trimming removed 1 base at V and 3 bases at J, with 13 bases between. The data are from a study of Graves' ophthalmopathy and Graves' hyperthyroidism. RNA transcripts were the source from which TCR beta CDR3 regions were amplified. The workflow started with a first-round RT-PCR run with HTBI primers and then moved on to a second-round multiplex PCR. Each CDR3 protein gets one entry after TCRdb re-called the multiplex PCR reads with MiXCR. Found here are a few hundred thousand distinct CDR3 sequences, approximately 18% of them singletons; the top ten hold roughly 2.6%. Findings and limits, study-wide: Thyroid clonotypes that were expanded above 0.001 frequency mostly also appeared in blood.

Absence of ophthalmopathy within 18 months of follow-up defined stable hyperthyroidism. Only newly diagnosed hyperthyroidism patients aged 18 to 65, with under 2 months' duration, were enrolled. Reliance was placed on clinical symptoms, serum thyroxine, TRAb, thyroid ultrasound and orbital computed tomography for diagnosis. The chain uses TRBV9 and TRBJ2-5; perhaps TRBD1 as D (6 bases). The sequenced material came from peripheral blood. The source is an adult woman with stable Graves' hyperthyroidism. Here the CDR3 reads CASSVRDIEEETQYF. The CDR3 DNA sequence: TGTGCCAGCAGCGTACGGGACATCGAGGAAGAGACCCAGTACTTC. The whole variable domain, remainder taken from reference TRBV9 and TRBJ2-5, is DSGVTQTPKHLITATGQRVTLRCSPRSGDLSVYWYQQSLDQGLQFLIQYYNGEERAKGNILERFSAQQFPDLHSELNLSSLELGDSALYFCASSVRDIEEETQYFGPGTRLLVL.